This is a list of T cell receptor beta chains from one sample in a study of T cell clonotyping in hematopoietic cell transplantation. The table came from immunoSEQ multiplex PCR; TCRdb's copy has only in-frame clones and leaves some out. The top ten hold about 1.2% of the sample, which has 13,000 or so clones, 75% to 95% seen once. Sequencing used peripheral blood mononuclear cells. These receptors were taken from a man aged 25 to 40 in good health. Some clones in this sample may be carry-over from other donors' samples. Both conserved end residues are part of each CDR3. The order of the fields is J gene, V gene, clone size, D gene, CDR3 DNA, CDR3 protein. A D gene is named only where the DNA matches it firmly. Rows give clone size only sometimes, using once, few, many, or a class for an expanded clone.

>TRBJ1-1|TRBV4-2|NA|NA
TGTGCCAGCAGCCACGGAACGGGACAGAACACTGAAGCTTTCTTT
CASSHGTGQNTEAFF
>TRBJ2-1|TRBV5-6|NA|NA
TGTGCCAGCAGCGGCCCATTAGCGGTCATCCGGAGAAATGAGCAGTTCTTC
CASSGPLAVIRRNEQFF
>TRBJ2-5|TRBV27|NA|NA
TGTGCCAGCAGTTTTCAGGGCCAGGTAAAAGAGACCCAGTACTTC
CASSFQGQVKETQYF
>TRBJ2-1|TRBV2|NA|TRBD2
TGTGCCAGCAGGAGACAACTAGCGGGAGTCTACAATGAGCAGTTCTTC
CASRRQLAGVYNEQFF
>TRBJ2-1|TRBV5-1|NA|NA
TGCGCCAGCAGGGAAAGCTCCTACAATGAGCAGTTCTTC
CASRESSYNEQFF
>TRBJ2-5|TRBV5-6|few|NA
TGTGCCAGCAGCTTGGACCTCGGCTGGCAAGAAGAGACCCAGTACTTC
CASSLDLGWQEETQYF
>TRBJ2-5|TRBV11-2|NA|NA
TGTGCCAGCAACCCGGGCTACCAAGAGACCCAGTACTTC
CASNPGYQETQYF
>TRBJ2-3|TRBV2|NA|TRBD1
TGTGCCAGCAGTGTTCAGGGGGAGGATACGCAGTATTTT
CASSVQGEDTQYF
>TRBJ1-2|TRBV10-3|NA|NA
TGTGCCATCAGTGAGGACATCAACTATGGCTACACCTTC
CAISEDINYGYTF
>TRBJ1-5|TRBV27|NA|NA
TGTGCCAGCAGTTACACGCGACACCCCAATCAGCCCCAGCATTTT
CASSYTRHPNQPQHF
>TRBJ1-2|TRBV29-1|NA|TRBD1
TGCAGCGTCCCGGAGGGACAGGGTATAGGCTACACCTTC
CSVPEGQGIGYTF
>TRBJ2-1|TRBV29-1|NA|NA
TGCAGCGCTGAAGCTGTCGCTCGAAGCTCCTACAATGAGCAGTTCTTC
CSAEAVARSSYNEQFF
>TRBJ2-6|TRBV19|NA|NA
TGTGCCAGTAGTATCCCGGGGGCCGGCTCTGGGGCCAACGTCCTGACTTTC
CASSIPGAGSGANVLTF
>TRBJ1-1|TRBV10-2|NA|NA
TGCGCCAGCAGTGAGTACTTATTTCAGGGGAACACTGAAGCTTTCTTT
CASSEYLFQGNTEAFF
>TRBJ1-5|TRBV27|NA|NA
TGTGCCAGCAGGCCGTTTATAGCAGGGGTGGACAATCAGCCCCAGCATTTT
CASRPFIAGVDNQPQHF
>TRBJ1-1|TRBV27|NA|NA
TGTGCCAGCAGTTTACGGGGGAGAGCTGAAGCTTTCTTT
CASSLRGRAEAFF
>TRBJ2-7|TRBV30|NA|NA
TGTGCCTGGAGTGGGAGGTACGAGCAGTACTTC
CAWSGRYEQYF
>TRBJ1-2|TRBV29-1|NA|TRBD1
TGCAGCGTCCCCTTAGACAGGGGGAATGGCTACACCTTC
CSVPLDRGNGYTF
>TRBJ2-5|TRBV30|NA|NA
TGTGCCTGGAGGGATATTACGGGGGCGGGGGAGACCCAGTACTTC
CAWRDITGAGETQYF
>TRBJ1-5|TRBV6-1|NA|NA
TGTGCCACTGACCGGGACACCCGGCCCCAGCATTTT
CATDRDTRPQHF
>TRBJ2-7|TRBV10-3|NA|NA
TGTGCCATCAGTCCCAGGGAACAAGGGGAGCAGTACTTC
CAISPREQGEQYF
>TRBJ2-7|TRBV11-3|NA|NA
TGTGCCAGCAGCTCCAGGGGTTACGAGCAGTACTTC
CASSSRGYEQYF
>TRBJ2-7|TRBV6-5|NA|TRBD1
TGTGCCAGCAGGGTACAGGGGGCGGTTTACGAGCAGTACTTC
CASRVQGAVYEQYF
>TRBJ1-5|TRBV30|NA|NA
TGTGCCTGGACTGGGGGACTTCCCAGTCAGCCCCAGCATTTT
CAWTGGLPSQPQHF
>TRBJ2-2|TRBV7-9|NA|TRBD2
TGTGCCAGGGGATCTAGCGGATCGAACACCGGGGAGCTGTTTTTT
CARGSSGSNTGELFF
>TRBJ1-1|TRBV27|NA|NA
TGTGCCAGCAGTGTCGTAAGGGCGACTGAAGCTTTCTTT
CASSVVRATEAFF
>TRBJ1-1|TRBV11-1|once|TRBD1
TGTGCCAGCAGCCCAAGGGACAGGCCTTTCTTT
CASSPRDRPFF
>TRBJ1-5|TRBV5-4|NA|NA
TGTGCCAGCAGTCCTTCATCCGGTCAGCCCCAGCATTTT
CASSPSSGQPQHF
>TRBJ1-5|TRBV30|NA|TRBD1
TGTGCCTGGGACGGACAGGGGAATCAGCCCCAGCATTTT
CAWDGQGNQPQHF
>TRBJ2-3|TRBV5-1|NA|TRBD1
TGCGCCAGCAGCGGGGGAGCACAGGGGCCCACAGATACGCAGTATTTT
CASSGGAQGPTDTQYF
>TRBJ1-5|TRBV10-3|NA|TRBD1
TGTGCCATCAGTGGGACAGGGGGCGTCCAGCCCCAGCATTTT
CAISGTGGVQPQHF
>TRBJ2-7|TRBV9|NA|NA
TGTGCCAGCAGCGTAGGGACATTTCTACACGAGCAGTACTTC
CASSVGTFLHEQYF
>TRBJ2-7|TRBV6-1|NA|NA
TGTGCCAGCAGTGAATATGGGACCGCGACCTACGAGCAGTACTTC
CASSEYGTATYEQYF
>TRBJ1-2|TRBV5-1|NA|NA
TGCGCCAGCAGCTTGGACAGGCATGGCTACACCTTC
CASSLDRHGYTF
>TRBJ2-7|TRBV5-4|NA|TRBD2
TGTGCCAGCAGCCCGGGAGAGCGGGAGGGGTCCTACGAGCAGTACTTC
CASSPGEREGSYEQYF
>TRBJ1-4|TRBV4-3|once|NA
TGCGCCAGCAGCCAAGAGGGAGCAGGAGGTGAAAAACTGTTTTTT
CASSQEGAGGEKLFF
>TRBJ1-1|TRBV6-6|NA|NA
TGTGCCAGCAGACGCGCTCAGGGTGACACTGAAGCTTTCTTT
CASRRAQGDTEAFF
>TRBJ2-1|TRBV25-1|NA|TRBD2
TGTGCCAGCAGTGAATCACCCTTCGGACTAGCGGGATCTGCTGAGCAGTTCTTC
CASSESPFGLAGSAEQFF
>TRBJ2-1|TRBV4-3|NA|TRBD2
TGCGCCAGCAGCGGACTAGCGGGATTGGCCTACAATGAGCAGTTCTTC
CASSGLAGLAYNEQFF
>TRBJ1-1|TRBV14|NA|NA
TGTGCCAGCAGCCAAGATCGGGGCAGGTCAGTCACTGAAGCTTTCTTT
CASSQDRGRSVTEAFF
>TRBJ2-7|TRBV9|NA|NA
TGTGCCAGCAGCGTCGATGGGGTTCGTTCCTACGAGCAGTACTTC
CASSVDGVRSYEQYF
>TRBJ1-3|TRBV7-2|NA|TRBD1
TGTGCCAGCAGCCTTAGGGGCCAGGGGGTCGGAAACACCATATATTTT
CASSLRGQGVGNTIYF
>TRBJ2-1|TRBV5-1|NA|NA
TGCGCCAGCAGCCGACTAGACGAGCAGTTCTTC
CASSRLDEQFF
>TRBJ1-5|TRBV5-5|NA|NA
TGTGCCAGCAGCTTGTTAGGGGTAGGTCAGCCCCAGCATTTT
CASSLLGVGQPQHF
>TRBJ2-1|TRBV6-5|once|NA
TGTGCCAGCAGTTCTTTGAGAAGCTTCAATGAGCAGTTCTTC
CASSSLRSFNEQFF
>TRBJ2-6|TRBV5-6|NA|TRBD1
TGTGCCAGCAGGCCGACAGGGCCAGGGGCCAACGTCCTGACTTTC
CASRPTGPGANVLTF
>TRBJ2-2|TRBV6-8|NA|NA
TGTGCCAACCCCGGATGCCACAGGGTTGGAAACACCGGGGAGCTGTTTTTT
CANPGCHRVGNTGELFF
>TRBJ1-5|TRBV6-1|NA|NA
TGTGCCAGCAGAACAGGTTATCAGCCCCAGCATTTT
CASRTGYQPQHF
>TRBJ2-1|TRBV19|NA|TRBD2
TGTGCCAGTAGTATGATATCTAGCGGGAGCAATGAGCAGTTCTTC
CASSMISSGSNEQFF
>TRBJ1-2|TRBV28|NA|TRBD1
TGTGCCAGCACCCAGGCCGACAGGGATGACTATGGCTACACCTTC
CASTQADRDDYGYTF
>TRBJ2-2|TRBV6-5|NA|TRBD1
TGTGCCAGCAGCGCAACAGGGGGTTCCGGGGAGCTGTTTTTT
CASSATGGSGELFF
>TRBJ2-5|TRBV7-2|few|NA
TGTGCCAGCAGCTCGACAGACAGAGGGGAGACCCAGTACTTC
CASSSTDRGETQYF
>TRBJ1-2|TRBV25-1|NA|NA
TGTGCCAGCAGTGAATCGTATGGCTACACCTTC
CASSESYGYTF
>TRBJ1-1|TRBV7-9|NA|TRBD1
TGTGCCAGCAGCCCGACGAGCTGGACAGGGCGAACTGAAGCTTTCTTT
CASSPTSWTGRTEAFF
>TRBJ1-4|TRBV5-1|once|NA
TGCGCCAGCAGCTTGCGGGCAACTAATGAAAAACTGTTTTTT
CASSLRATNEKLFF
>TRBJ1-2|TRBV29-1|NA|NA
TGCAGCGTTGAAGGGGTGGGGGATGGCTACACCTTC
CSVEGVGDGYTF
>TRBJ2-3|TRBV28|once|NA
TGTGCCACCTCACCTTACACAGATACGCAGTATTTT
CATSPYTDTQYF
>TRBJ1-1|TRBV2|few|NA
TGTGCCACCGAGGGGAGCGGGGCTTTCTTT
CATEGSGAFF
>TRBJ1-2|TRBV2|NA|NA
TGTGCCAGCAGTCCCGACAGGAAGTCCTATGGCTACACCTTC
CASSPDRKSYGYTF
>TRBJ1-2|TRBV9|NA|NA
TGTGCCAGCAGCCCTAGTGGCTTTCCCTATGGCTACACCTTC
CASSPSGFPYGYTF